These T cell receptor beta chains were read from a single sample in a study of blood T cell repertoires in COVID-19. Measured with immunoSEQ multiplex PCR; TCRdb has only the in-frame clones, and not every one. Here the sample spans some 400,000 clones, 90% being singletons. The source material was peripheral blood. Receptor source: a man younger than 35 with active or convalescent COVID-19. The CDR3 runs from the conserved cysteine through the conserved F or W. The D gene is left open where the match is weak. Clone size is given for some rows only: seen once, a few or many times, or a class if the clone is expanded.

>TRBJ1-1|TRBV4-3|NA|NA
TGCGCCAGCAGCCAGCGACAAGTGCACACTGAAGCTTTCTTT
CASSQRQVHTEAFF
>TRBJ2-2|TRBV29-1|TRBD1|NA
TGCAGCGTTGACAGGGGGCATACCGGGGAGCTGTTTTTT
CSVDRGHTGELFF
>TRBJ2-1|TRBV24-1|NA|few
TGTGCCACCAGTGAGCCCAAGGCGGGGCACTCCTACAATGAGCAGTTCTTC
CATSEPKAGHSYNEQFF
>TRBJ2-2|TRBV6-4|TRBD2|few
TGTGCCAGCAGTGCTAGCGGGGAAGTCGGGGAGCTGTTTTTT
CASSASGEVGELFF
>TRBJ2-1|TRBV11-3|NA|once
TGTGCCAGCAGGCGAGATACTAGTTACAATGAGCAGTTCTTC
CASRRDTSYNEQFF
>TRBJ2-6|TRBV6-5|TRBD2|NA
TGTGCCAGTAGCGGGGGGAGCTCTGGGGCCAACGTGCTGACTTTC
CASSGGSSGANVLTF
>TRBJ1-5|TRBV4-3|NA|once
TGCGCCAGCAGCCAAGATGGGAGGGCTGATCAGCCCCAGCATTTT
CASSQDGRADQPQHF
>TRBJ2-7|TRBV6-2/TRBV6-3|NA|NA
TGTGCCAGCAGTTACGTCCTAGAGCAGTACTTC
CASSYVLEQYF
>TRBJ2-5|TRBV11-2|NA|once
TGTGCCAGCAGCTTAGATTCTAACCAAGAGACCCAGTACTTC
CASSLDSNQETQYF
>TRBJ2-1|TRBV11-2|NA|NA
TGTGCCAGCAGCCGTGGGGACTTGTCCTACAATGAGCAGTTCTTC
CASSRGDLSYNEQFF
>TRBJ1-4|TRBV7-2|NA|NA
TGTGCCAGCAGCTTAGTGGTCGGGGGGTATGAAAAACTGTTTTTT
CASSLVVGGYEKLFF
>TRBJ1-3|TRBV16|NA|once
TGTGCCAGCAGCCAATTCGCGGGATCTGGAAACACCATATATTTT
CASSQFAGSGNTIYF
>TRBJ1-3|TRBV9|NA|NA
TGTGCCAGCAGCCCCCGCCTGGCCTCTGGAAACACCATATATTTT
CASSPRLASGNTIYF
>TRBJ1-2|TRBV10-3|NA|NA
TGTGCCATCAGTGAGCAGGGGCTTTCTGTCGGCTACACCTTC
CAISEQGLSVGYTF
>TRBJ2-1|TRBV5-5|TRBD2|NA
TGTGCCAGCAGCTTGGATATGGTAGCGGGAATTTACAATGAGCAGTTCTTC
CASSLDMVAGIYNEQFF
>TRBJ2-7|TRBV7-9|NA|NA
TGTGCCAGCAGCTTAGCCGCCAGAAACTACGAGCAGTACTTC
CASSLAARNYEQYF
>TRBJ2-1|TRBV9|NA|NA
TGTGCCAGCAGCGTAGCCTCCGGGGTCACCTACAATGAGCAGTTCTTC
CASSVASGVTYNEQFF
>TRBJ2-1|TRBV5-1|NA|NA
TGCGCCAGCAGCGGAGGGCCGAGGCTCGGCAATGAGCAGTTCTTC
CASSGGPRLGNEQFF
>TRBJ2-7|TRBV7-6|NA|NA
TGTGCCAGCAGCTTCCTACAGGGTGTCTACGAGCAGTACTTC
CASSFLQGVYEQYF
>TRBJ1-2|TRBV27|TRBD1|NA
TGTGCCAGCAGTCCGACAGGGGACCGCTATGGCTACACCTTC
CASSPTGDRYGYTF
>TRBJ1-5|TRBV2|TRBD1|NA
TGTGCCAGCAGTCGCCGGGACAGGGGAGAACCGCCCCAGCATTTT
CASSRRDRGEPPQHF
>TRBJ2-1|TRBV4-1|TRBD1|NA
TGCGCCAGCAGCCAAACAGGGGATCAGCTCTTC
CASSQTGDQLF
>TRBJ2-3|TRBV29-1|NA|NA
TGCAGCGCAGAACCTAACACAGATACGCAGTATTTT
CSAEPNTDTQYF
>TRBJ1-4|TRBV9|TRBD1|NA
TGTGCCAGCAGCGTAGAGGGACAGGGAGGGGAAAAACTGTTTTTT
CASSVEGQGGEKLFF
>TRBJ2-1|TRBV11-3|TRBD2|NA
TGTGCCAGCAGCCCACGGACTAGCGGGGGGGCCGGGGAGCAGTTCTTC
CASSPRTSGGAGEQFF
>TRBJ2-3|TRBV4-2|NA|NA
TGTGCCAGCAGCCAAGACGGGACTGGCACAGATACGCAGTATTTT
CASSQDGTGTDTQYF
>TRBJ1-2|TRBV12-3/TRBV12-4|NA|NA
TGTGCCAGCAGTCTACATCCAGGGAATGGCTACACCTTC
CASSLHPGNGYTF
>TRBJ2-7|TRBV7-2|TRBD2|many
TGTGCCAGCAGCTTCTTAGCGGGTGGAAGCTCCTACGAGCAGTACTTC
CASSFLAGGSSYEQYF
>TRBJ1-4|TRBV6-5|TRBD1|NA
TGTGCCAGCAGTCCGGACAGGATTGTAGAAAAACTGTTTTTT
CASSPDRIVEKLFF
>TRBJ1-1|TRBV4-1|NA|NA
TGCGCCAGCAGCCCTTTGGGCATGAACACTGAAGCTTTCTTT
CASSPLGMNTEAFF
>TRBJ2-1|TRBV24-1|TRBD2|NA
TGTGCCACCAGTGACCCGACTAGCGCGGTTTACAATGAGCAGTTCTTC
CATSDPTSAVYNEQFF
>TRBJ2-3|TRBV28|TRBD1|NA
TGTGCCAGCAACGTAAGGGGGCGCAACCGAGGAGATACGCAGTATTTT
CASNVRGRNRGDTQYF
>TRBJ2-7|TRBV12-3/TRBV12-4|NA|NA
TGTGCCAGCAGTCCGGGACTCTCGTACGAGCAGTACTTC
CASSPGLSYEQYF
>TRBJ1-3|TRBV7-2|TRBD1|NA
TGTGCCAGCAGCCGTGTACAGGGGGCGCTGGGAAACACCATATATTTT
CASSRVQGALGNTIYF
>TRBJ2-5|TRBV9|TRBD1|NA
TGTGCCAGCAGCGTAGGTCAGGGGGCTCGATTGGAGACCCAGTACTTC
CASSVGQGARLETQYF
>TRBJ2-7|TRBV5-1|NA|NA
TGCGCCAGCAGCGAGAACTCCTACGAGCAGTACTTC
CASSENSYEQYF
>TRBJ2-1|TRBV7-9|NA|NA
TGTGCCAGCAGCTATGGGGCGAGTTACAATGAGCAGTTCTTC
CASSYGASYNEQFF
>TRBJ2-3|TRBV19|TRBD2|once
TGTGCCAGTAGTACCTCGCGGGGGGTAAAAGATACGCAGTATTTT
CASSTSRGVKDTQYF
>TRBJ1-6|TRBV18|NA|NA
TGTGCCAGCTCACCCCCGGGGGGGAATTCACCCCCCCACTTT
CASSPPGGNSPPHF
>TRBJ2-7|TRBV7-9|TRBD2|NA
TGTGCCAGCAGCTCTCCTAGCGGGGGGGCGCACGAGCAGTACTTC
CASSSPSGGAHEQYF
>TRBJ2-7|TRBV5-1|TRBD1|NA
TGCGCCAGCAGCTTCGGACAGGGAGGCTACGAGCAGTACTTC
CASSFGQGGYEQYF
>TRBJ2-1|TRBV7-6|TRBD1|NA
TGTGCCAGCAGCCGACAGGGATCCTACAATGAGCAGTTCTTC
CASSRQGSYNEQFF
>TRBJ2-6|TRBV19|TRBD2|once
TGTGCCAGTAGTCCACCGGGACTAGCGGCCTCTGGGGCCAACGTCCTGACTTTC
CASSPPGLAASGANVLTF
>TRBJ2-5|TRBV19|NA|NA
TGTGCCAGTGCTAACAGGATACAAGAGACCCAGTACTTC
CASANRIQETQYF
>TRBJ2-5|TRBV19|NA|NA
TGTGCCAGTAGTCCAACTCGACTAGTCCGCGAGACCCAGTACTTC
CASSPTRLVRETQYF
>TRBJ2-1|TRBV6-5|NA|NA
TGTGCCAGCAGGGGTATAGAGGTTGGCTACAATGAGCAGTTCTTC
CASRGIEVGYNEQFF
>TRBJ1-2|TRBV6-2/TRBV6-3|NA|NA
TGTGCCAGCAGCCTACAAGTCCTTTATGGCTACACCTTC
CASSLQVLYGYTF
>TRBJ1-1|TRBV6-5|NA|NA
TGTGCCAGCAGTTACTCGGCGGGCACTGAAGCTTTCTTT
CASSYSAGTEAFF
>TRBJ2-3|TRBV13|TRBD2|NA
TGTGCCAGCAGCTGGACTAGCGGGCGTAGCACAGATACGCAGTATTTT
CASSWTSGRSTDTQYF
>TRBJ2-3|TRBV18|TRBD1|NA
TGTGCCAGCTCACCGGGACAGGGCGGCACAGATACGCAGTATTTT
CASSPGQGGTDTQYF
>TRBJ1-5|TRBV4-3|NA|once
TGCGCCAGCAGCCAGGGATACAGGACAGACCATCAGCCCCAGCATTTT
CASSQGYRTDHQPQHF
>TRBJ2-7|TRBV24-1|NA|NA
TGTGCCACCAGTGATTTGCAGTGGCCCTCCGAGCAGTACTTC
CATSDLQWPSEQYF